The present T cell receptor beta chain was sequenced within a study of graft-versus-host responses after intestinal transplantation. Whole-study findings and limits: GvH clones occurred in recipient marrow; some first appeared in ileum or blood. Patients who carried graft-donor T cell macrochimerism also had high graft-versus-host to host-versus-graft clonal ratios in their allografts.

The V and J ends lost 2 bases and 3 bases respectively, with 11 bases between them. This CDR3 is 16 amino acids long. In germline, CDR1 is MNHEY, CDR2 SVGAGI. In the case of this clone: As yet, its antigen is unknown.

Sequencing used immunoSEQ multiplex PCR; TCRdb keeps in-frame clones, though not all of them. The table shows around 8,100 clones, with roughly 85% occurring only once. Tissue processing of the graft released intraepithelial and lamina propria lymphocytes from it. Sample: ileum tissue, taken roughly 130 days after transplant. This TCR derives from a human patient who received an intestinal transplant, so some T cells may come from the graft donor. The V gene is TRBV6-5, the J gene TRBJ2-6; D perhaps matches TRBD2 (6 bases). The CDR3 region is CASSYGLGGGANVLTF. As DNA, the CDR3 is TGTGCCAGCAGTTACGGTTTGGGGGGTGGGGCCAACGTCCTGACTTTC.